The 3 T cell receptor beta chains reported below all come from one sample, sequenced in a study. Each CDR3 protein gets one entry after TCRdb re-called the RT-PCR reads with MiXCR. The sample carries hundreds of thousands of distinct CDR3 sequences, more than 13% recorded once. The specimen sequenced was memory CD4+ T cells from blood. These TCRs come from a female donor in good health, serving as a healthy control.

This clonotype came up many times. The gene calls are TRBV3-1 and TRBJ2-1; 8 bases match TRBD2. The CDR3 totals 13 residues. Germline values: CDR1 LGHDT, CDR2 YNNKEL (reference sequence). V trimming: 4 bases; J trimming: 10 bases; junction bases outside the gene matches: 6. CDR3 nucleotides: TGTGCCAGCAGCCGCCTGTGGACTAGCGAGCAGTTCTTC. Translating gives CASSRLWTSEQFF.

This clonotype was detected only a few times. The chain links TRBV20-1 to TRBJ2-1; 16 bases line up with TRBD2. CDR3 length equals 21 residues. J was trimmed by 4 bases and V by 3 bases; bases with no gene match: 18. Germline CDR1 reads DFQATT; CDR2 reads SNEGSKA (reference sequence). CDR3 nucleotides: TGCAGTGCTAGCCCCTCGGGACTAGCGGGAGGGCCCTTGGACAAGTACAATGAGCAGTTCTTC. Its translation is CSASPSGLAGGPLDKYNEQFF.

This clonotype has only a few counts. The CDR3 bases are TGTGCCAGCACCTTCCCCCAGGGCGGGACTAAACAAGAGACCCAGTACTTC. Translation: CASTFPQGGTKQETQYF. The genes are TRBV12-3 or TRBV12-4 and TRBJ2-5, with TRBD2 matching over 7 bases. The ends lost 7 bases at V and 2 bases at J; junction bases unmatched: 16. This CDR3 has 17 residues.